Given below is one T cell receptor beta chain in context. Its matching antigen is unknown. This sample is part of a study of T cell responses to AZD1222 COVID-19 vaccine. Study overall: Pooling was applied to second doses at about 4 or about 12 weeks.

The study, taken as a whole, reports: Spike-specific TCR breadth and depth went up after people got two AZD1222 doses. Without day 14 samples, only post-peak T cell repertoires were studied. Just a handful of people given AZD1222 tested seropositive at baseline.

Unmatched junction bases numbered 14, after V lost 7 bases and J lost 5 bases. The CDR3 consists of 14 residues. Germline V gene sequence: CDR1 GTSNPN, CDR2 SVGIG (reference sequence). Measured with immunoSEQ multiplex PCR; TCRdb has only the in-frame clones, and not every one. The table lists 100,000 to 120,000 clones, 80% to 95% of them singletons. Sequencing used peripheral blood, obtained on day 0 of AZD1222 vaccination. The origin of this receptor is an adult in good health. V is TRBV30 and J is TRBJ2-7; TRBD1 aligns across 7 bases. The CDR3 protein is CAFTGVGGTDEQYF. As DNA, the CDR3 is TGTGCCTTTACAGGGGTTGGGGGCACCGACGAGCAGTACTTC.